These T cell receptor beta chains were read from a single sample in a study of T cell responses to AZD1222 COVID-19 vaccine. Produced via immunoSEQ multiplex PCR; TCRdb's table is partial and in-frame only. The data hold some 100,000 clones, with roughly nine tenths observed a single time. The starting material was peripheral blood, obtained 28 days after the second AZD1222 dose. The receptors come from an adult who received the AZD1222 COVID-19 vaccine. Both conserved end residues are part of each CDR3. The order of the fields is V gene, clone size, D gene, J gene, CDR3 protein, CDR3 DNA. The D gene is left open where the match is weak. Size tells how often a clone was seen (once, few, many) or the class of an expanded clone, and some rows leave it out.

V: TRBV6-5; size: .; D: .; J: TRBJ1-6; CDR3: CASSYSGTDNSPLHF; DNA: TGTGCCAGCAGTTACTCGGGTACAGATAATTCACCCCTCCACTTT
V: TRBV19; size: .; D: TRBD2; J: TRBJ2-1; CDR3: CASSVSGSSYNEQFF; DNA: TGTGCCAGTAGTGTTAGCGGGAGCTCCTACAATGAGCAGTTCTTC
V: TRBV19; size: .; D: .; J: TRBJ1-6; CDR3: CASRFLGTNSPLHF; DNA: TGTGCCAGTAGATTCCTGGGGACGAATTCACCCCTCCACTTT
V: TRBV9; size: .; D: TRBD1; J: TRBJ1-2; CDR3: CASSGRDRRNGYTF; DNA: TGTGCCAGCAGCGGAAGGGACAGAAGGAATGGCTACACCTTC
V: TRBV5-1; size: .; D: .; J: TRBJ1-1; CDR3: CASSLSQNTEAFF; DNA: TGCGCCAGCAGCTTGTCCCAGAACACTGAAGCTTTCTTT
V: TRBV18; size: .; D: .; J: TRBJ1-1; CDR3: CASSPGGMNTEAFF; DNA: TGTGCCAGCTCACCCGGGGGAATGAACACTGAAGCTTTCTTT
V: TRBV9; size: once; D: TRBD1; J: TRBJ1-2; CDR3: CASSVEGAPYYGYTF; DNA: TGTGCCAGCAGCGTAGAGGGGGCGCCTTACTATGGCTACACCTTC
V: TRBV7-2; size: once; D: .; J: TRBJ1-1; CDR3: CASSPRPTPNTEAFF; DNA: TGTGCCAGCAGTCCTAGGCCCACCCCGAACACTGAAGCTTTCTTT
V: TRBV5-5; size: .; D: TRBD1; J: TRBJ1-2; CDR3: CATRRRGASYGYTF; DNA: TGTGCCACACGACGCAGGGGGGCTTCCTATGGCTACACCTTC
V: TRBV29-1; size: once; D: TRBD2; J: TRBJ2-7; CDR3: CSPGLAKTIRGGRPYEQYF; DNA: TGCAGCCCAGGACTAGCGAAAACGATCCGAGGAGGACGACCCTACGAGCAGTACTTC
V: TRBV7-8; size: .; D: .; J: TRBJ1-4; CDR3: CASSLGTANEKLFF; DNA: TGTGCCAGCAGCTTAGGTACGGCAAATGAAAAACTGTTTTTT
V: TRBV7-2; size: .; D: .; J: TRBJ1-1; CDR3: CASSLGSVNTEAFF; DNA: TGTGCCAGCAGCTTAGGGTCGGTGAACACTGAAGCTTTCTTT
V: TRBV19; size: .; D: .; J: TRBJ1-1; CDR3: CASFVNTEAFF; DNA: TGTGCCAGTTTCGTGAACACTGAAGCTTTCTTT
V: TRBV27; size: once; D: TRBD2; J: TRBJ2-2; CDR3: CASSHTSGRWTGELFF; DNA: TGTGCCAGCAGTCATACTAGCGGGAGGTGGACCGGGGAGCTGTTTTTT
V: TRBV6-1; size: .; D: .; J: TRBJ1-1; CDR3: CASSELLDRNTEAFF; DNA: TGTGCCAGCAGTGAACTACTGGACAGGAACACTGAAGCTTTCTTT
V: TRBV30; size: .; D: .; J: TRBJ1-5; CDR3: CAWSPIPSNQPQHF; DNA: TGTGCCTGGAGTCCCATCCCTAGCAATCAGCCCCAGCATTTT
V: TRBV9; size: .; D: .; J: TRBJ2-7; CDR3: CASSSGRTGPPYEQYF; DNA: TGTGCCAGCAGCTCTGGACGGACGGGACCTCCTTACGAGCAGTACTTC
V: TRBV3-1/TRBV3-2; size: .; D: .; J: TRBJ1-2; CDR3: CASSDGTLNYGYTF; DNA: TGTGCCAGCAGCGACGGGACATTGAACTATGGCTACACCTTC
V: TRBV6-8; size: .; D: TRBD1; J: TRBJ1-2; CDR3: CAGHPNGTGECVGYTF; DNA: TGTGCCGGCCACCCAAACGGGACAGGGGAGTGTGTTGGCTACACCTTC
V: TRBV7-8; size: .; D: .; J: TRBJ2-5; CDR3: CASSRTGMEDTQYF; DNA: TGTGCCAGCAGTCGCACAGGGATGGAGGATACCCAGTACTTC
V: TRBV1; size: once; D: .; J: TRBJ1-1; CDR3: CTSSPEGNTEAFF; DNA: TGCACCAGCAGCCCCGAGGGGAACACTGAAGCTTTCTTT
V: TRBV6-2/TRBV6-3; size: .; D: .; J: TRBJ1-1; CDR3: CASSYSRGGMNTEAFF; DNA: TGTGCCAGCAGTTACTCGCGGGGGGGCATGAACACTGAAGCTTTCTTT
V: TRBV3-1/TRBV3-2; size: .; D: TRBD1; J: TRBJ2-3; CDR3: CASSQDLRGLRTDTQYF; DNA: TGTGCCAGCAGCCAAGATCTTAGGGGGCTCCGCACAGATACGCAGTATTTT
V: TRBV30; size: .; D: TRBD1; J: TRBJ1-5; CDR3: CAWSVGRQGDQPQHF; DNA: TGTGCCTGGAGTGTAGGTAGACAGGGGGATCAGCCCCAGCATTTT
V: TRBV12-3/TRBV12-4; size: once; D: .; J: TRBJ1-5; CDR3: CASSLRQGPPHF; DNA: TGTGCCAGCAGTTTACGGCAGGGCCCACCGCATTTT
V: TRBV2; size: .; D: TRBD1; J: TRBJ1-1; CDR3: CASSRVTGSNTEAFF; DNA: TGTGCCAGCAGCCGCGTGACAGGGTCGAACACTGAAGCTTTCTTT
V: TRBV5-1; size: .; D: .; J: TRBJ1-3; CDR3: CASSLDSPHGTGNTIYF; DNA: TGCGCCAGCAGCTTGGATAGTCCCCACGGTACAGGAAACACCATATATTTT
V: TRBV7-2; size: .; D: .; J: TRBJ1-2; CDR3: CASSLAHRDYGYTF; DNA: TGTGCCAGCAGCTTAGCCCACAGGGACTATGGCTACACCTTC
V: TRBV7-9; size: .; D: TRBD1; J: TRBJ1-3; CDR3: CASSSGTGGNSGNTIYF; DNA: TGTGCCAGCAGCTCCGGGACAGGGGGAAACTCTGGAAACACCATATATTTT
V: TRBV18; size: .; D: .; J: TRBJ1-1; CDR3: CASSPRMGAVTEAFF; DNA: TGTGCCAGCTCACCGAGAATGGGGGCCGTCACTGAAGCTTTCTTT
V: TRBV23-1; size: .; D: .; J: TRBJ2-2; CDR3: CASSHEGSNTGELFF; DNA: TGCGCCAGCAGTCACGAGGGGTCGAACACCGGGGAGCTGTTTTTT
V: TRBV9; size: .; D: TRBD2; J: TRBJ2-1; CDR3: CASSRTSESSYNEQFF; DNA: TGTGCCAGCAGCAGGACTAGCGAATCGTCCTACAATGAGCAGTTCTTC
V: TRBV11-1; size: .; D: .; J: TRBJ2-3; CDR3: CASSTVAGDTQYF; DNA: TGTGCCAGCAGCACCGTCGCGGGCGATACGCAGTATTTT
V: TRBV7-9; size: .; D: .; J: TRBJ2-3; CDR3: CASSLAWGIGTDTQYF; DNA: TGTGCCAGCAGCTTAGCCTGGGGGATTGGCACAGATACGCAGTATTTT
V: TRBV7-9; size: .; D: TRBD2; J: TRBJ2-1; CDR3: CASSLDGGAYNEQFF; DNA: TGTGCCAGCAGCTTAGACGGGGGGGCCTACAATGAGCAGTTCTTC
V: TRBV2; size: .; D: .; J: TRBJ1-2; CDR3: CASSELGFANYGYTF; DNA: TGTGCCAGCAGTGAATTGGGTTTTGCTAACTATGGCTACACCTTC
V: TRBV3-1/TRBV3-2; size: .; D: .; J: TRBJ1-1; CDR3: CASSFDSGTEAFF; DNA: TGTGCCAGCAGTTTCGATTCGGGCACTGAAGCTTTCTTT
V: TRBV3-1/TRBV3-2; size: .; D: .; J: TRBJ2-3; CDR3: CASTGGLNGTDTQYF; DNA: TGTGCCAGCACCGGGGGACTCAACGGCACAGATACGCAGTATTTT
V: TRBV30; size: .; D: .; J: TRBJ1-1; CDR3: CAWSVSADTEAFF; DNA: TGTGCCTGGAGTGTTTCAGCGGACACTGAAGCTTTCTTT
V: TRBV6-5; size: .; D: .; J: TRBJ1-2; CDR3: CASSGSTYGYTF; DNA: TGTGCCAGCAGCGGCAGCACCTATGGCTACACCTTC